This TCR beta chain came from a study of T cells in Graves' hyperthyroidism and ophthalmopathy. Per germline, CDR1 SEHNR and CDR2 FQNEAQ (reference sequence). The junction had 12 bases not matched to a gene; V was cut back by 5 bases and J by 10 bases. CDR3 length: 16 amino acids. This clonotype was counted many times. Its antigen is not identified. There were TCR beta CDR3 regions amplified from RNA transcripts. A first-round RT-PCR of the TCR CDR3 used the HTBI primer set. A single record per CDR3 protein comes from TCRdb applying MiXCR to the multiplex PCR reads. There are around 250,000 distinct CDR3 sequences in the sample; about 14% occur only once, and about 14% lies in the top ten. Findings and caveats of the study: Researchers found most expanded thyroid clonotypes above 0.001 in blood as well. The model anticipated ophthalmopathy a median about 7.1 months pre-onset.

Uncontrolled infection, other autoimmune disease, pregnancy or lactation excluded patients. The authors obtained PBMCs from over 8.5 ml of fresh peripheral blood. The TCR originated in a woman in her 40s with Graves' hyperthyroidism that later progressed to Graves' ophthalmopathy. This chain joins TRBV7-9 and TRBJ2-1, with 12 bases identical to TRBD2. The sample was blood. This CDR3 reads CASSETSGRFFTEQFF. The CDR3 DNA follows: TGTGCCAGCAGCGAAACTAGCGGGAGGTTCTTTACGGAGCAGTTCTTC.